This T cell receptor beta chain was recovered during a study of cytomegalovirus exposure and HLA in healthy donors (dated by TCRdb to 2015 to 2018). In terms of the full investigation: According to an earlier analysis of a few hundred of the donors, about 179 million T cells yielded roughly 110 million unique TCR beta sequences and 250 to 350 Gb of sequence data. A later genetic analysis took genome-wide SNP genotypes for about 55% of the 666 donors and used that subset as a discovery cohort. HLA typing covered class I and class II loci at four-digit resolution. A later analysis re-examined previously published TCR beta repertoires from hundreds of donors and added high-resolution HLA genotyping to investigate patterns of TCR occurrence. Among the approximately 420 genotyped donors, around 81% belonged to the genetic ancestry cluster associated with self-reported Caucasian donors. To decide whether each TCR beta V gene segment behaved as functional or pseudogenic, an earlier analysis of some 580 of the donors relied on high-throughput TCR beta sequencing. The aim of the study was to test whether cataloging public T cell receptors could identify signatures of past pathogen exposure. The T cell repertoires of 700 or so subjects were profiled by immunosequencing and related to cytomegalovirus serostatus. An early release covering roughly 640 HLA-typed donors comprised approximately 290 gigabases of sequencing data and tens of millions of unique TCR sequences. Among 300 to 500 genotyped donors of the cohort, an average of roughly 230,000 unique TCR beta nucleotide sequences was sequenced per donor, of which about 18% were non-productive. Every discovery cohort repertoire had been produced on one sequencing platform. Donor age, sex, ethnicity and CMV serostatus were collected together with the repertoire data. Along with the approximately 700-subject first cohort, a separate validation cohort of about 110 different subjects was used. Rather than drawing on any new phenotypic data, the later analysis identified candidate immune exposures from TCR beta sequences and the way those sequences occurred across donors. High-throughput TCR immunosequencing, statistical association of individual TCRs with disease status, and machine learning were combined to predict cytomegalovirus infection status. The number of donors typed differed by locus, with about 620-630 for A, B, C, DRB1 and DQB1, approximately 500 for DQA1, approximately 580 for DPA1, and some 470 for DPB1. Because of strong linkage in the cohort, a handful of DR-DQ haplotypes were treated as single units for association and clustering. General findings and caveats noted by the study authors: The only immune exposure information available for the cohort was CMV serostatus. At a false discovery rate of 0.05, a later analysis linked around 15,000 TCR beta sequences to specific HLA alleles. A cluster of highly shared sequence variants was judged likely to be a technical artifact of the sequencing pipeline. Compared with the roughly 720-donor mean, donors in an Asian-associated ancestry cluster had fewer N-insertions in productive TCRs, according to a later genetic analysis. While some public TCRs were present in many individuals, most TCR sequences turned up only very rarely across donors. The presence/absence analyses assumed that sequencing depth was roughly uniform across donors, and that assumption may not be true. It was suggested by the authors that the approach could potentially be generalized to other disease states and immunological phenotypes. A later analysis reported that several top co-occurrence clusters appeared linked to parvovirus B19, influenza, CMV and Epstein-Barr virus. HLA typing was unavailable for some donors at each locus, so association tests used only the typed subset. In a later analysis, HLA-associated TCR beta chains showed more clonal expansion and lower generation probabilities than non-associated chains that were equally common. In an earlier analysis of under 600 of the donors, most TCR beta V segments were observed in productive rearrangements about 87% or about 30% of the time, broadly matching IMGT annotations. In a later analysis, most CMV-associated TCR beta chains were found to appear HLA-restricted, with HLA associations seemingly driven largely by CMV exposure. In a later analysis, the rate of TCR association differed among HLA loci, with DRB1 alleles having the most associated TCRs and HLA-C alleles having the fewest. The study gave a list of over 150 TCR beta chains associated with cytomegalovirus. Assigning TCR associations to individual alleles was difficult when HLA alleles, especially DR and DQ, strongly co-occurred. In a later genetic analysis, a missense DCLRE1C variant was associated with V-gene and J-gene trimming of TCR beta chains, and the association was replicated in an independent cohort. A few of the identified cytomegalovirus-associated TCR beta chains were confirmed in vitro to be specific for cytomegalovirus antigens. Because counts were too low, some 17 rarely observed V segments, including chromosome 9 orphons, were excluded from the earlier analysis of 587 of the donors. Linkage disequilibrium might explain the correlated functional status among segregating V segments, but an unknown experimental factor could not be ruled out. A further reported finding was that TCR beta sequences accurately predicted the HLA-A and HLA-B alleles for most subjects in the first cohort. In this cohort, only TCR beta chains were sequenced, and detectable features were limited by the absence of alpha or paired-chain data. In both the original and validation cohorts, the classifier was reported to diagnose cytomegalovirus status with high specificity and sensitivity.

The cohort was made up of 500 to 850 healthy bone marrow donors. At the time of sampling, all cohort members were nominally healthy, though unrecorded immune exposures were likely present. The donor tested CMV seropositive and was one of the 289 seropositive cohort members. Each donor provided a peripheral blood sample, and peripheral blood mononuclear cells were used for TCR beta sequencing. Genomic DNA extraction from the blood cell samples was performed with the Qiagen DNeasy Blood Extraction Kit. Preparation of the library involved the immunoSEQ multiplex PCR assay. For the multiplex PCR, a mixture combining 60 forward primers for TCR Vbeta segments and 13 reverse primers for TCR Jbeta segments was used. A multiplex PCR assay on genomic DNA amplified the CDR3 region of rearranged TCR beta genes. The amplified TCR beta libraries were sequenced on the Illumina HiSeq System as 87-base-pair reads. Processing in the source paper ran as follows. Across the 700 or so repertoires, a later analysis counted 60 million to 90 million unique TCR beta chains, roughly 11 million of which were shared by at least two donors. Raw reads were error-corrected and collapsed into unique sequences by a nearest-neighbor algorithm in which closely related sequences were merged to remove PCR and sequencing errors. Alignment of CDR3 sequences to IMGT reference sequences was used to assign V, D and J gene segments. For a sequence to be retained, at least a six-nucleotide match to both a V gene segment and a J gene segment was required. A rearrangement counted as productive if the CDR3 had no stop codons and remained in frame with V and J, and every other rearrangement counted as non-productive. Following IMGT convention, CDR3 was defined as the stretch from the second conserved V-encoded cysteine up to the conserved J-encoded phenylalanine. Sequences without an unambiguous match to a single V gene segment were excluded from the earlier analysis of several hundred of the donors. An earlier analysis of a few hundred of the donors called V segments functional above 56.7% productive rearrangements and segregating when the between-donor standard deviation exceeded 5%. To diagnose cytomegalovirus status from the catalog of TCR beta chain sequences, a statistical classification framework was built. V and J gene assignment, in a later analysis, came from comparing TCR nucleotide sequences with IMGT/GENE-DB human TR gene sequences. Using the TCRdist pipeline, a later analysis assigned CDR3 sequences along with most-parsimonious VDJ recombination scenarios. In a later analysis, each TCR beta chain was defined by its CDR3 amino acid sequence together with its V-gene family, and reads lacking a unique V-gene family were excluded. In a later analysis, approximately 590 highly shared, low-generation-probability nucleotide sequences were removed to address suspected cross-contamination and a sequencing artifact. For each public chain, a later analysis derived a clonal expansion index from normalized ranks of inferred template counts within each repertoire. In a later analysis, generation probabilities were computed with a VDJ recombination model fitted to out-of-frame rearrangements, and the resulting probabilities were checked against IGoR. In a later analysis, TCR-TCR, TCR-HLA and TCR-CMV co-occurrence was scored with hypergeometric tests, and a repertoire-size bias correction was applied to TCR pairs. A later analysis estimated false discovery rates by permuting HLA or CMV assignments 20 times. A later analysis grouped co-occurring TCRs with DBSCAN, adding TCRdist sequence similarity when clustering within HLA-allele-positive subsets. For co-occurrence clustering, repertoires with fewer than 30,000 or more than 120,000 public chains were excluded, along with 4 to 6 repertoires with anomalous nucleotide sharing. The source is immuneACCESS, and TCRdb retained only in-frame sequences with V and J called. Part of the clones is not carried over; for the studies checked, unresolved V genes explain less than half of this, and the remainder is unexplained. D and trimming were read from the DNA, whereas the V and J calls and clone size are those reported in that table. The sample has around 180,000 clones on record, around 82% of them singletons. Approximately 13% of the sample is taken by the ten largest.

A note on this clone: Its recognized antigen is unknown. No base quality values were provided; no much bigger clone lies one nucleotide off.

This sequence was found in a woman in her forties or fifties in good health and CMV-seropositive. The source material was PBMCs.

For the CDR3, the sequence is CASSISGTLFF. The DNA sequence reads TGTGCCAGTAGTATCTCGGGAACACTGTTTTTT. The V and J genes are TRBV19 and TRBJ1-4, with no reliable assignment of the D segment. The CDR3 has 11 amino acids, counting the end cysteine and phenylalanine. The entry retains the CDR3 DNA only, 33 bases that are in frame from base 1. Trimming takes 3 bases from V and 13 bases from J, and the germline ends sit 9 bases apart. CDR1 LNHDA and CDR2 SQIVND are derived from the germline V gene (reference sequence).